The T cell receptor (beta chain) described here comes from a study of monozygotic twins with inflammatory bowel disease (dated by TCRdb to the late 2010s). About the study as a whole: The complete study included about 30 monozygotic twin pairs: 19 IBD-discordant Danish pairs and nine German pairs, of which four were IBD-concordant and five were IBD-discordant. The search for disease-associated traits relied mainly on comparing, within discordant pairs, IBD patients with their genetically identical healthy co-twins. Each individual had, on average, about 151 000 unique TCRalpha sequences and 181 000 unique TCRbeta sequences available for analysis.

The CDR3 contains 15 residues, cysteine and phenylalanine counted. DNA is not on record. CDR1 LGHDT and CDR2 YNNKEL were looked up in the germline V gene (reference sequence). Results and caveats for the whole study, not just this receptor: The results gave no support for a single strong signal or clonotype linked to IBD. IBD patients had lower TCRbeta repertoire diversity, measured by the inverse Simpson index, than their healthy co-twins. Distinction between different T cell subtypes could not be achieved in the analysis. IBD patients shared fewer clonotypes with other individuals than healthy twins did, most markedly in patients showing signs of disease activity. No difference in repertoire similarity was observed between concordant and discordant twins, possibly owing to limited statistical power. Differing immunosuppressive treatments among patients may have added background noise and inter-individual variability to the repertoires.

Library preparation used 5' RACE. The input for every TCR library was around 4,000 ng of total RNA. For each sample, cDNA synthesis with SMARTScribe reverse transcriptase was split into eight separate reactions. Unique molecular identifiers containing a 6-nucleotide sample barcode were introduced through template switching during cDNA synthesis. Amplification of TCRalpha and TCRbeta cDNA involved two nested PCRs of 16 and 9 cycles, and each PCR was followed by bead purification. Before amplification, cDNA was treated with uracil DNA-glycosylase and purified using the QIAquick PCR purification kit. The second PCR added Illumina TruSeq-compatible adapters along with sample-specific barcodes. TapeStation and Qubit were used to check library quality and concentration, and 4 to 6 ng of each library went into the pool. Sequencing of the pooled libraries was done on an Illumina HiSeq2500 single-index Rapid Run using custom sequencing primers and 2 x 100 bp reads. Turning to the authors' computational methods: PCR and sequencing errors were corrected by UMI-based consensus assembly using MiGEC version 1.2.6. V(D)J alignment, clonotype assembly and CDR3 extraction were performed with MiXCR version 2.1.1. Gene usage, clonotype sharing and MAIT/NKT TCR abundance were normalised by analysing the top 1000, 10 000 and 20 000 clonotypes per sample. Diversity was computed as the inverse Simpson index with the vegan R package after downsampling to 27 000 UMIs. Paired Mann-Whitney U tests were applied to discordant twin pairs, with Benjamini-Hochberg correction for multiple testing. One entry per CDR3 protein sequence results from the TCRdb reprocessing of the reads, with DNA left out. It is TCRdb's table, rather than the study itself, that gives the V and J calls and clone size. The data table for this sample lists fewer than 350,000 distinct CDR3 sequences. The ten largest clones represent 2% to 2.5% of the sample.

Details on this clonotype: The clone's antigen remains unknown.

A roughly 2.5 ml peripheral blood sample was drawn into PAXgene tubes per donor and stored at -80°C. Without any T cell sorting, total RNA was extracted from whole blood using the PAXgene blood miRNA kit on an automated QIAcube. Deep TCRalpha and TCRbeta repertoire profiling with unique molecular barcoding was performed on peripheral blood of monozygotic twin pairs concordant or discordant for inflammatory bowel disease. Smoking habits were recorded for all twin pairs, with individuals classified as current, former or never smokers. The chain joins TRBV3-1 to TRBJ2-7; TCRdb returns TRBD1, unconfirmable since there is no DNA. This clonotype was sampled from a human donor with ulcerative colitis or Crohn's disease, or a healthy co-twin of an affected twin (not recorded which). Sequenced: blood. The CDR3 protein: CASSQGQGISYEQYF.